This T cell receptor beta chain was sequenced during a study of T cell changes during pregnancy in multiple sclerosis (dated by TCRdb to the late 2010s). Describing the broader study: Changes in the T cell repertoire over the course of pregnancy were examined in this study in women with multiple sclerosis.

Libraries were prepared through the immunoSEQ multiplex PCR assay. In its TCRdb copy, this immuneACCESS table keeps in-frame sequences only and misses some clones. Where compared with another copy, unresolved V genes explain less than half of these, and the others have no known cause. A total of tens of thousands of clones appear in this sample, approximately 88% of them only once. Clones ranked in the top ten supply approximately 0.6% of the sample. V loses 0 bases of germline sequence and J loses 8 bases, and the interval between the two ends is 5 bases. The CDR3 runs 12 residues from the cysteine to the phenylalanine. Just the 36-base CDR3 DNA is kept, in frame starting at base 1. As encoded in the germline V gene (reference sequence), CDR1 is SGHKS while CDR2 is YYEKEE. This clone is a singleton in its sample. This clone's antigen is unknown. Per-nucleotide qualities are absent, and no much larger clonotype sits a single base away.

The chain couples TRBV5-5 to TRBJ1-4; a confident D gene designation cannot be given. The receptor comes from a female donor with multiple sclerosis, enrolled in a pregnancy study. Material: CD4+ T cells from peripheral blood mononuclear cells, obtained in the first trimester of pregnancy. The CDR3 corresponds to CASSLAGEKLFF. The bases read TGTGCCAGCAGCTTGGCGGGGGAAAAACTGTTTTTT.